The following is a T cell receptor (beta chain) sequence with its context. Its antigen remains unknown. The source of the sample is a study of cytomegalovirus exposure and HLA in healthy donors. Findings of the study overall: When analyzed later, a missense DCLRE1C variant was found to be linked to TCR beta V- and J-gene trimming. The study assumed roughly uniform donor sequencing depth for presence/absence analyses.

The primer mix had 60 Vbeta and 13 Jbeta primers. Produced via immunoSEQ multiplex PCR; TCRdb's table is partial and in-frame only. Among about 120,000 clones, just over 65% were seen once, and the ten largest hold less than 2%. Unrecorded immune exposures were likely, despite nominal health at sampling. The CDR3 is made up of 14 amino acids. V shed 4 bases and J 5 bases; nucleotides not matched to a gene: 4. Germline V gene data show CDR1 as LGHNA and CDR2 as YSLEER. The chain has TRBV4-3 and TRBJ2-5, with 10 nucleotides matching TRBD2. Input material: PBMCs. The sequence came from a man between 18 and 29 years old in good health and CMV-seronegative. The CDR3 reads CASSLAGGSETQYF. In DNA, the CDR3 is TGCGCCAGCAGCCTAGCGGGAGGAAGTGAGACCCAGTACTTC.